This passage covers 3 T cell receptor beta chains from one sample sequenced in a study of blood T cell repertoires in COVID-19. The assay was immunoSEQ multiplex PCR, and TCRdb's table has in-frame clones only and misses some. The top ten hold less than 4.5% of the sample, which has hundreds of thousands of clones, just over 85% seen once. Material: PBMCs or T cells enriched from blood (not recorded which). These receptors came from a man aged 30 to 45 who had recovered from COVID-19.

This clone was observed a few times. The CDR3 loop reads CSVQGAAWEQYF. The CDR3 coding sequence is TGCAGCGTGCAGGGGGCCGCGTGGGAGCAGTACTTC. The chain combines TRBV29-1 with TRBJ2-7, with 8 bases fitting TRBD1. In germline, CDR1 is SQVTM, CDR2 ANQGSEA. The CDR3 runs 12 residues. Trimming at V came to 6 bases and at J to 7 bases, leaving 8 bases not matched to a gene.

This clone occurred a few times. This chain connects TRBV9 to TRBJ1-1; 8 positions agree with TRBD1. Germline CDR1 and CDR2: SGDLS and YYNGEE. The CDR3 covers 15 residues. V gave up 3 bases and J gave up 0 bases; unmatched junction bases: 4. The CDR3 DNA is TGTGCCAGCAGCGGAATGACAGGGGTGAACACTGAAGCTTTCTTT. Translated: CASSGMTGVNTEAFF. The whole variable domain, remainder taken from reference TRBV9 and TRBJ1-1, is DSGVTQTPKHLITATGQRVTLRCSPRSGDLSVYWYQQSLDQGLQFLIQYYNGEERAKGNILERFSAQQFPDLHSELNLSSLELGDSALYFCASSGMTGVNTEAFFGQGTRLTVV.

The rearrangement joins TRBV6-5 to TRBJ2-4, with TRBD2 as a possible D gene (6 bases). Between the trimmed V and J ends, which lost 2 bases and 0 bases, there was a span of 11 bases. Germline-derived CDR1 and CDR2 are MNHEY and SVGAGI. CDR3 length: 16 residues. In nucleotides, the CDR3 is TGTGCCAGCAGTTACGTGGGGGGAATAGCCAAAAACATTCAGTACTTC. Translated, it gives CASSYVGGIAKNIQYF.